This TCR beta chain was identified in a study of T cell changes during pregnancy in multiple sclerosis. The assay was immunoSEQ multiplex PCR, and TCRdb's table has in-frame clones only and misses some. The repertoire has just under 65,000 clones, roughly nine tenths of them found once; the top ten carry 1% to 1.5%. The V gene's germline CDR1 is SGHAT and CDR2 FQNNGV. Trimming cost V 4 bases and J 0 bases, with 9 bases left between them. The CDR3 totals 14 residues. This TCR derives from a female donor in good health, enrolled as a control in a pregnancy study. V is TRBV11-2 and J is TRBJ1-1; D gene ambiguous. The input for sequencing was peripheral blood, taken after pregnancy. CDR3 nucleotide sequence: TGTGCCAGCAGCTCGGCAGGTATGAACACTGAAGCTTTCTTT. Translating it yields CASSSAGMNTEAFF.